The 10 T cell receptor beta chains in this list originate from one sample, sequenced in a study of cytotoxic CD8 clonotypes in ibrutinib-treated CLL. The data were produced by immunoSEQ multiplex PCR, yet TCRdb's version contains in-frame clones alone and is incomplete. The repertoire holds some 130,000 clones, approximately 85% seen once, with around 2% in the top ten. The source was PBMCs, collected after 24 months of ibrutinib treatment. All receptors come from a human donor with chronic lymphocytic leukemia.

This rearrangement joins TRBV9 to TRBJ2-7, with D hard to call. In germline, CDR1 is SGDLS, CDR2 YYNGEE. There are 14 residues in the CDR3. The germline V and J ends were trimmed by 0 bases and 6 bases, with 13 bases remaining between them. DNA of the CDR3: TGTGCCAGCAGCGTAGTTGATACCCCCCGCGAGCAGTACTTC. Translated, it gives CASSVVDTPREQYF.

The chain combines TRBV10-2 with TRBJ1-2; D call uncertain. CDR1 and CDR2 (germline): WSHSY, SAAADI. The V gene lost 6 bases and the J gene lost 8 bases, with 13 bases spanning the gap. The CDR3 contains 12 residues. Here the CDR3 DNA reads TGCGCCAGCAGGGAGGATTCGGGAGGCTACACCTTC. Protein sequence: CASREDSGGYTF.

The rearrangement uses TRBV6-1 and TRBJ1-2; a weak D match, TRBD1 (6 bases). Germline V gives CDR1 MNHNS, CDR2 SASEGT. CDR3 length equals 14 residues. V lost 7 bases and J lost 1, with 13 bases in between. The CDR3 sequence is CASIQQGINYGYTF. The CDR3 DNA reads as TGTGCCAGCATCCAGCAGGGGATTAACTATGGCTACACCTTC.

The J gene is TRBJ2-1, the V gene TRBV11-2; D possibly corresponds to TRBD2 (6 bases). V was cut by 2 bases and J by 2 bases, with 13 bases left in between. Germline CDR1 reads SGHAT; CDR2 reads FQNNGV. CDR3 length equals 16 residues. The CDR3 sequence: CASSLPGTYPYNEQFF. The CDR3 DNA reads TGTGCCAGCAGCTTACCCGGGACTTACCCCTACAATGAGCAGTTCTTC.

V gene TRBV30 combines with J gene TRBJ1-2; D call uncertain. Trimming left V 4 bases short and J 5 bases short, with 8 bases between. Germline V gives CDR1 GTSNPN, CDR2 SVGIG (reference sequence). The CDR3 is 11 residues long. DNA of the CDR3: TGTGCCTGGACCAATAGGTATGGCTACACCTTC. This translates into CAWTNRYGYTF.

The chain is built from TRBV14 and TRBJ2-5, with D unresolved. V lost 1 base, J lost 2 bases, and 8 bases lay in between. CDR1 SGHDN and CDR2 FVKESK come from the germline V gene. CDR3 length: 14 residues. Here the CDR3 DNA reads TGTGCCAGCAGCCAAGTGGCAGTTCAAGAGACCCAGTACTTC. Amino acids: CASSQVAVQETQYF.

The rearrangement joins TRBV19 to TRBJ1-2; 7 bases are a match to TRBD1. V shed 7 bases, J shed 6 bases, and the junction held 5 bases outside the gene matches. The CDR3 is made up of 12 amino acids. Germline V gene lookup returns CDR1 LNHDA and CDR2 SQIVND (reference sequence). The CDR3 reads CASTPTGNGYTF. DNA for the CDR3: TGTGCCAGTACCCCGACAGGGAATGGCTACACCTTC.

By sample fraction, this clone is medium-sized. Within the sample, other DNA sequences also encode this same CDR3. CDR3 sequence: CASSLESRGEQYF. Here the CDR3 DNA reads TGCGCCAGCAGCTTGGAGTCGCGGGGGGAGCAGTACTTC. This sequence joins TRBV5-1 and TRBJ2-7, with 7 nucleotides matching TRBD2. From germline, CDR1 is SGHRS and CDR2 YFSETQ. The CDR3 has 13 residues. V lost 0 bases, J lost 7 bases, and 4 bases stayed unmatched.

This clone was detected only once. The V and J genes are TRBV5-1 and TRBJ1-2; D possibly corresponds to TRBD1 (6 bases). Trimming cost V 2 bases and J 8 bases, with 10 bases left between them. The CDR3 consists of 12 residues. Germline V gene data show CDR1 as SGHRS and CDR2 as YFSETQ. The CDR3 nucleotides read TGCGCCAGCAGCTTCGAAAGGGGGGGCTACACCTTC. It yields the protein CASSFERGGYTF.

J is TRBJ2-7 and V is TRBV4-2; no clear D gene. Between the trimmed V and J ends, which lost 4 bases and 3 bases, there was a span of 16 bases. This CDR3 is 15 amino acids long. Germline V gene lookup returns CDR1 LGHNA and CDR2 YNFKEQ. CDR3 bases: TGTGCCAGCAGCCCCGAATTCGGCTCCAACTACGAGCAGTACTTC. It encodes CASSPEFGSNYEQYF.